This T cell receptor beta chain is from a study of blood T cell repertoires in COVID-19. The CDR3 is 12 amino acids. Germline CDR1 is GTSNPN and CDR2 is SVGIG (reference sequence). V lost 0 bases, J lost 7 bases, and 9 bases lay in between. Data came from immunoSEQ multiplex PCR; TCRdb stores just in-frame clones and leaves some out. The sample records more than 150,000 clones, around four fifths being singletons. The age range of participants was about 18 to 100 years, with residence in about two dozen US areas. Grouping used clinical history reported by participants in a survey and questionnaire. Material: PBMCs or T cells enriched from blood (not recorded which). V gene TRBV30 combines with J gene TRBJ1-1; D ambiguous. The receptor's source is a man aged 35-49 years who had recovered from COVID-19. This CDR3 is CAWSVRGVEAFF. The CDR3 DNA is TGTGCCTGGAGTGTACGAGGAGTTGAAGCTTTCTTT.